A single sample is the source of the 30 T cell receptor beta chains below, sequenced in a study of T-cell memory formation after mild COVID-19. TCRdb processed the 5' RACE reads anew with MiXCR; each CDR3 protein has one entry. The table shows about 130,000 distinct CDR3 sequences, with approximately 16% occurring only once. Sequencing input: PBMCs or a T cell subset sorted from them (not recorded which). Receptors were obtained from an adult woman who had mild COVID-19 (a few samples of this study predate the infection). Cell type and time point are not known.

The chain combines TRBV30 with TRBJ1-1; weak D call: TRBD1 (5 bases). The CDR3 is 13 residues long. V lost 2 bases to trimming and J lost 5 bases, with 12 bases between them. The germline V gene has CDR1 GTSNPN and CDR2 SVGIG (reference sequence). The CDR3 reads CAWSLGGTTEAFF. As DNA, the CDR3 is TGTGCCTGGAGTCTGGGGGGAACGACTGAAGCTTTCTTT.

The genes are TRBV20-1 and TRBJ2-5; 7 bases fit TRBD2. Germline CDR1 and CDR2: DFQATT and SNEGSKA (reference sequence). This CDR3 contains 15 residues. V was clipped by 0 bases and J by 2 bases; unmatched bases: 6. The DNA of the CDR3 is TGCAGTGCTAGAGACTCGGGACTACCACAAGAGACCCAGTACTTC. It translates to CSARDSGLPQETQYF.

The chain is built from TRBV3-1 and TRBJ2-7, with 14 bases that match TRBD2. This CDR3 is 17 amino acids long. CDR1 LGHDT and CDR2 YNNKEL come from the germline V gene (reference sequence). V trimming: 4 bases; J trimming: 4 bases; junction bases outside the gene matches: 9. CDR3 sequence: CASSLSPGTSGSYEQYF. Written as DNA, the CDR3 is TGTGCCAGCAGCCTCAGTCCCGGGACTAGCGGGAGTTACGAGCAGTACTTC.

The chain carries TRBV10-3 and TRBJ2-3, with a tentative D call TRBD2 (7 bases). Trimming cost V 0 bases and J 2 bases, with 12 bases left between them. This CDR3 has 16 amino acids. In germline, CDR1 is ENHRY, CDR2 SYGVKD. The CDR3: CAISESPGGITDTQYF. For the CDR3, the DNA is TGTGCCATCAGTGAGTCCCCGGGGGGCATCACAGATACGCAGTATTTT.

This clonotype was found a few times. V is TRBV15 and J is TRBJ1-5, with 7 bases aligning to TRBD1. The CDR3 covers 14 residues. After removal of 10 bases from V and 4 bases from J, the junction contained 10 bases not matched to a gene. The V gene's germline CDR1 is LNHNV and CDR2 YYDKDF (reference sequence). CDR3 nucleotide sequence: TGTGCCAACAAAGACGGGACAGCAAATCAGCCCCAGCATTTT. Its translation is CANKDGTANQPQHF.

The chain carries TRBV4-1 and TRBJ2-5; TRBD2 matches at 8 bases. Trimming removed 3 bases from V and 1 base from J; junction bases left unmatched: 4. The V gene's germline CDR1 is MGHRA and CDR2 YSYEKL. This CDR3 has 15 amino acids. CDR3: CASSQHGTSQETQYF. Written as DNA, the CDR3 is TGCGCCAGCAGCCAGCACGGGACTAGCCAAGAGACCCAGTACTTC.

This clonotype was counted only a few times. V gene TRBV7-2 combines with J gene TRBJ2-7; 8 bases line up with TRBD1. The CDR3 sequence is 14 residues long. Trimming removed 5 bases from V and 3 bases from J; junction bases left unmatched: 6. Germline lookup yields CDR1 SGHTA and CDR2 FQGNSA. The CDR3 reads CASSHRDRIYEQYF. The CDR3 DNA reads TGTGCCAGCAGCCACCGGGACAGGATCTACGAGCAGTACTTC.

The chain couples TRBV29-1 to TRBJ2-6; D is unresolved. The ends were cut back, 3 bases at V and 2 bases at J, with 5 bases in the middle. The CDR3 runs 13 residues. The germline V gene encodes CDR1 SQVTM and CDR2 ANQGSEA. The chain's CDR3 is CSVDETGANVLTF. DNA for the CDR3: TGCAGCGTTGATGAAACTGGGGCCAACGTCCTGACTTTC.

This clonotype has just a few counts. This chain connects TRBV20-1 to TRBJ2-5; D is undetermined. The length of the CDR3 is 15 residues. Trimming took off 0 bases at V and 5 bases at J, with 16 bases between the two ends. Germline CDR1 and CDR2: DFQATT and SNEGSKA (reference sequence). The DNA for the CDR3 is TGCAGTGCTAGAGATGGGCGAAGTAATCAGGAGACCCAGTACTTC. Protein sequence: CSARDGRSNQETQYF.

CDR3 in DNA: TGTGCCAGCAGTTACTCGGCACTGGGGGAGCAGTACTTC. Translated: CASSYSALGEQYF. The chain combines TRBV6-5 with TRBJ2-7; D is undetermined. Per the germline V gene, CDR1 is MNHEY and CDR2 is SVGAGI. This CDR3 region has 13 residues. Trimming took 0 bases from V and 7 from J, leaving 10 bases between them.

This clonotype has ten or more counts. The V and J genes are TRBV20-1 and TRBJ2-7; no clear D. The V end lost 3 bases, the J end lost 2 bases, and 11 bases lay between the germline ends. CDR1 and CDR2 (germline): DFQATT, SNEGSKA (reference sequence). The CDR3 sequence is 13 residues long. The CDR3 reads CSASLDPPYEQYF. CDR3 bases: TGCAGTGCTAGTCTGGACCCTCCCTACGAGCAGTACTTC.

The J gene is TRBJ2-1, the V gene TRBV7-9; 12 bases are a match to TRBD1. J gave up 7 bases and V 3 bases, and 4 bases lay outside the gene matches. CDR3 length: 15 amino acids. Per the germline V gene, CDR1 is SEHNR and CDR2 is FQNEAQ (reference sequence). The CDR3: CASSLGQGAWNEQFF. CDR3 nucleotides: TGTGCCAGCAGCTTGGGACAGGGGGCTTGGAATGAGCAGTTCTTC.

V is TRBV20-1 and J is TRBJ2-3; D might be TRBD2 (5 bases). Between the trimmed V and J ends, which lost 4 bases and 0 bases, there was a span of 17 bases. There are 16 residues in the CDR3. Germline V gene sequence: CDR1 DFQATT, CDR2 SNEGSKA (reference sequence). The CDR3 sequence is CSATGYGLSSTDTQYF. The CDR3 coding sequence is TGCAGTGCTACCGGTTATGGACTTTCTAGCACAGATACGCAGTATTTT.

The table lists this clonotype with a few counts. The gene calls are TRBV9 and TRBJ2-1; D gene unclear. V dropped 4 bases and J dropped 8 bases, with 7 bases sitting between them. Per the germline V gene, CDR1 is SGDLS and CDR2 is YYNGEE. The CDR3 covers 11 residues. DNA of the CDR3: TGTGCCAGCAGCTTGGGGTATGAGCAGTTCTTC. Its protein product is CASSLGYEQFF.

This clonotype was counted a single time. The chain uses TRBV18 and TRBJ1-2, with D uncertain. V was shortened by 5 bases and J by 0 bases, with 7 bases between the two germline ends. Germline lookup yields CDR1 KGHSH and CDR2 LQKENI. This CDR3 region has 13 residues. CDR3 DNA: TGTGCCAGCTCAGGGAAAGCTAACTATGGCTACACCTTC. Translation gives CASSGKANYGYTF. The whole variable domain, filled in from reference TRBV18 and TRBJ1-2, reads NAGVMQNPRHLVRRRGQEARLRCSPMKGHSHVYWYRQLPEEGLKFMVYLQKENIIDESGMPKERFSAEFPKEGPSILRIQQVVRGDSAAYFCASSGKANYGYTFGSGTRLTVV.

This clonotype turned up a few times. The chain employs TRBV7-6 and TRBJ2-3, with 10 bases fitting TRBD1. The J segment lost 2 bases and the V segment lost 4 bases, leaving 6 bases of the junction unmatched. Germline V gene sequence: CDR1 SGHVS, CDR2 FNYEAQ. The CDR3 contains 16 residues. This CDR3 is CASSSGTGVPTDTQYF. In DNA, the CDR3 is TGTGCCAGCAGCTCTGGGACAGGGGTACCCACAGATACGCAGTATTTT.

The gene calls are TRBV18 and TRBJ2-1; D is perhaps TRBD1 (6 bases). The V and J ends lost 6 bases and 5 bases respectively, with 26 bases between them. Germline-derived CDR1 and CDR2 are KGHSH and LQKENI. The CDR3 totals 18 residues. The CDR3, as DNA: TGTGCCAGCTCTCTCAATACAGGGACCCAACGTGGACACAATGAGCAGTTCTTC. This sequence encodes CASSLNTGTQRGHNEQFF.

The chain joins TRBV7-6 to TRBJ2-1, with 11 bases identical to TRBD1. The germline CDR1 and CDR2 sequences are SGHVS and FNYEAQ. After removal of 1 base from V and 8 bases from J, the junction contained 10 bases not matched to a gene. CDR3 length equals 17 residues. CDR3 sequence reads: CASSLDERTGGFYEQFF. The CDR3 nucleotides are TGTGCCAGCAGCTTAGACGAAAGGACAGGGGGCTTCTATGAGCAGTTCTTC.

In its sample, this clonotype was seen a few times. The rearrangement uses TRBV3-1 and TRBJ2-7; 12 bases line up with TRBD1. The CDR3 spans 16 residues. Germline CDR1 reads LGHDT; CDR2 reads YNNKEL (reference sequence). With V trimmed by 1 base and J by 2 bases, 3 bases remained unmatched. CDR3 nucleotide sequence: TGTGCCAGCAGCCAAGCAGGGACAGGGGGCCCCTACGAGCAGTACTTC. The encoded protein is CASSQAGTGGPYEQYF.

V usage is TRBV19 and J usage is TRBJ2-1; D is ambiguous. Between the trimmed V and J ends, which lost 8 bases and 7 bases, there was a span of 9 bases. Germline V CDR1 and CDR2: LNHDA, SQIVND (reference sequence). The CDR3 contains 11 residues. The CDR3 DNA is TGTGCCAGTTTTAGTGTAAATGAGCAGTTCTTC. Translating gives CASFSVNEQFF.

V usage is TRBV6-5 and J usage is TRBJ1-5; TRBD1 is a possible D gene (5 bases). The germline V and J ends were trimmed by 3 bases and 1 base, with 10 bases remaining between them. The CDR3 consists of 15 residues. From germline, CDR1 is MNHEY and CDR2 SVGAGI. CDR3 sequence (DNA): TGTGCCAGCAGTTATGGGGGAAACAGCAATCAGCCCCAGCATTTT. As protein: CASSYGGNSNQPQHF.

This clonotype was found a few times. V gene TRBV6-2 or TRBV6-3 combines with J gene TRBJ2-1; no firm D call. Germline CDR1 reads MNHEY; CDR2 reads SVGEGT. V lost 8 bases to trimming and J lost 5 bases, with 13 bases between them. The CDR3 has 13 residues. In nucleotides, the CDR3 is TGTGCCAGCTACAGACTGTCCAACAATGAGCAGTTCTTC. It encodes CASYRLSNNEQFF.

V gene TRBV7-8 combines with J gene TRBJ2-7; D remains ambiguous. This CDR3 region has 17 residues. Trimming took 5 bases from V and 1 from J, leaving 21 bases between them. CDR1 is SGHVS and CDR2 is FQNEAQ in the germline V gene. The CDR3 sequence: CASSARIRAALSYEQYF. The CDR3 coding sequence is TGTGCCAGCAGCGCACGCATCCGGGCCGCACTATCCTACGAGCAGTACTTC.

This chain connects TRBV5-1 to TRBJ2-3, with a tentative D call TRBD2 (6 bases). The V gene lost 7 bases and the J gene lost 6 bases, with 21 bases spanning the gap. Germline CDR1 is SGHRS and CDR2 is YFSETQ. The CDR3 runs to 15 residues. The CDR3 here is CASEKEGPLGDTQYF. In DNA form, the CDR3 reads TGCGCCAGCGAGAAGGAGGGCCCCCTCGGGGATACGCAGTATTTT. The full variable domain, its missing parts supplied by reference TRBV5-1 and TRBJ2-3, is KAGVTQTPRYLIKTRGQQVTLSCSPISGHRSVSWYQQTPGQGLQFLFEYFSETQRNKGNFPGRFSGRQFSNSRSEMNVSTLELGDSALYLCASEKEGPLGDTQYFGPGTRLTVL.

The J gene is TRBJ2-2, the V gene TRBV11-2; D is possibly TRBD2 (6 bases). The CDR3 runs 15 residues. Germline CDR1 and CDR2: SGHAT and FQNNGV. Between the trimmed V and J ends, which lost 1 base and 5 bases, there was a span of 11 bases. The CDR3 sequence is CASSLAGAGTGELFF. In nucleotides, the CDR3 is TGTGCCAGCAGCTTAGCGGGAGCCGGGACCGGGGAGCTGTTTTTT. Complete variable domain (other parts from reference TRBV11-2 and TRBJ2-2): EAGVAQSPRYKIIEKRQSVAFWCNPISGHATLYWYQQILGQGPKLLIQFQNNGVVDDSQLPKDRFSAERLKGVDSTLKIQPAKLEDSAVYLCASSLAGAGTGELFFGEGSRLTVL.

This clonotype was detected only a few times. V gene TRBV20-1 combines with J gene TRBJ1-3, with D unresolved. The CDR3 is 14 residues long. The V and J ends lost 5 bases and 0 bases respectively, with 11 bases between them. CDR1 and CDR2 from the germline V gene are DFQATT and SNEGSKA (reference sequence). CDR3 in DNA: TGCAGTGCTCTTTCACAAAACTCTGGAAACACCATATATTTT. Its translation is CSALSQNSGNTIYF.

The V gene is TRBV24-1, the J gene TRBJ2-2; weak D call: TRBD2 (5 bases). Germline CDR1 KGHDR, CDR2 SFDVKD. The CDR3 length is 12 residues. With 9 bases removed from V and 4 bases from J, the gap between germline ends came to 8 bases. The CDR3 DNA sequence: TGTGCCACCCGGGAAAGCACCGGGGAGCTGTTTTTT. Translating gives CATRESTGELFF.

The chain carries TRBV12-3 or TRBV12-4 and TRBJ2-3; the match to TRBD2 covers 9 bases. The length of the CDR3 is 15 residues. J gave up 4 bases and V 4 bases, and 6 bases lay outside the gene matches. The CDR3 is CASSSPGLASDTQYF. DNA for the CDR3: TGTGCCAGCAGTTCCCCGGGACTAGCTTCAGATACGCAGTATTTT.

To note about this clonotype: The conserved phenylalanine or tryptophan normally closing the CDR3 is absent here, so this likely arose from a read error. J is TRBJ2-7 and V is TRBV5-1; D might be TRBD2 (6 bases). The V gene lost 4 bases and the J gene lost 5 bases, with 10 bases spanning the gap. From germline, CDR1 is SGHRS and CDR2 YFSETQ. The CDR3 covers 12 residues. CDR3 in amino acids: CASSLTSHEQYY. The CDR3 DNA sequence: TGCGCCAGCAGCCTAACTAGCCACGAGCAGTACTAC.

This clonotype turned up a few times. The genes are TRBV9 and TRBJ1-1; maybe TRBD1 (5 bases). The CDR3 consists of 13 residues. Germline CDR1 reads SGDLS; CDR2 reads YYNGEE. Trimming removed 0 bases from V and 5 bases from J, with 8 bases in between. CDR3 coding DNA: TGTGCCAGCAGCGTAGTTGGGACGACTGAAGCTTTCTTT. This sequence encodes CASSVVGTTEAFF.